The 7 T cell receptor beta chains listed next were all sequenced from one sample in a study of blood T cell repertoires in COVID-19. Sequencing was performed with immunoSEQ multiplex PCR; in TCRdb, only in-frame clones are kept and a portion is missing. Among approximately 250,000 clones listed, approximately 81% were seen once. Sequenced sample: peripheral blood. These receptors were taken from a man aged 35 to 55 with acute or convalescent COVID-19.

The J gene is TRBJ1-6, the V gene TRBV5-8; weak D call: TRBD1 (5 bases). The CDR3 is 14 residues long. Germline V gene data show CDR1 as SGHTS and CDR2 as YDEGEE. Trimming removed 4 bases at V and 8 bases at J, with 13 bases between. In DNA, the CDR3 is TGTGCCAGCAGCAAAGACAGTACCCATTCACCCCTCCACTTT. Translation: CASSKDSTHSPLHF.

CDR3 in amino acids: CASSFGEGGIYGYTF. As DNA, the CDR3 is TGTGCCAGCAGTTTTGGGGAGGGGGGAATCTATGGCTACACCTTC. The V call is TRBV27, the J call TRBJ1-2; tentative D call: TRBD1 (6 bases). Trimming removed 3 bases from V and 4 bases from J, with 15 bases in between. This CDR3 is built from 15 residues. Germline assignment: CDR1 MNHEY and CDR2 SMNVEV (reference sequence).

The chain is built from TRBV28 and TRBJ1-2, with 7 bases fitting TRBD1. CDR1 and CDR2 (germline): MDHEN, SYDVKM. The trim removed 3 bases at V and 3 bases at J, leaving 1 base unmatched. This CDR3 region has 13 residues. The CDR3 loop is CASSLGTDYGYTF. In DNA, the CDR3 is TGTGCCAGCAGTTTGGGGACAGACTATGGCTACACCTTC.

In nucleotides, the CDR3 is TGTGCCAGCAGGTTGGGGGGGCCCTCCTACGAGCAGTACTTC. This encodes CASRLGGPSYEQYF. This rearrangement joins TRBV6-5 to TRBJ2-7; D is possibly TRBD2 (7 bases). The germline gives CDR1 MNHEY, CDR2 SVGAGI. V was shortened by 6 bases and J by 0 bases, with 12 bases between the two germline ends. CDR3 size: 14 residues.

Note on this clone: Germline and junction disagree at one end, which may indicate a read error. The chain employs TRBV2 and TRBJ1-3; maybe TRBD1 (6 bases). The CDR3 extends over 13 amino acids. Germline loops: CDR1 SNHLY, CDR2 FYNNEI. DNA for the CDR3: TGTGCCCGCAGGGGAGAGATAGAAAACACCATATATTTT. Amino acid sequence: CARRGEIENTIYF.

This clone occurred a few times. J is TRBJ1-5 and V is TRBV18, with D uncertain. CDR1 is KGHSH and CDR2 is LQKENI in the germline V gene. The V end was cut by 5 bases, the J end by 6 bases, with 14 bases between. CDR3 size: 14 residues. This CDR3 is CASSSGHPFQPQHF. CDR3 coding DNA: TGTGCCAGCTCATCTGGGCATCCGTTTCAGCCCCAGCATTTT.

This chain links TRBV7-9 with TRBJ1-4; D is unresolved. Trimming removed 2 bases at V and 11 bases at J, with 9 bases between. CDR3 length equals 12 residues. The germline V gene encodes CDR1 SEHNR and CDR2 FQNEAQ (reference sequence). The CDR3 protein is CASSLLEEKLFF. As DNA, the CDR3 is TGTGCCAGCAGCTTATTAGAAGAGAAACTGTTTTTT. Supplemented by reference TRBV7-9 and TRBJ1-4, the full variable domain reads DTGVSQNPRHKITKRGQNVTFRCDPISEHNRLYWYRQTLGQGPEFLTYFQNEAQLEKSRLLSDRFSAERPKGSFSTLEIQRTEQGDSAMYLCASSLLEEKLFFGSGTQLSVL.